Described below is a single TCR beta chain sequence and its context. What it binds is unknown. The source of the sample is a study of siplizumab effects on memory and regulatory T cells. Broader study findings: A naive or memory phenotype could not be assigned to roughly 80-95% of the proliferating CD4+ or CD8+ clones. Siplizumab significantly decreased alloreactive sequences from unstimulated CD4+ memory cells.

The CDR3 is made up of 15 amino acids. CDR1 LNHDA and CDR2 SQIVND come from the germline V gene (reference sequence). V lost 1 base and J lost 1; bases outside the gene matches: 3. About 100,000 TCR templates underwent assay in each sample. Sequenced by immunoSEQ multiplex PCR; TCRdb stores in-frame clones only, minus some. The sample shows over 45,000 clones, around 97% of them seen only once. Material: naive CD8+ T cells sorted from blood. The chain has TRBV19 and TRBJ2-7; 8 bases align to TRBD1. The TCR originated in a human donor in good health. CDR3 sequence: CASSIGGQVSYEQYF. The CDR3 DNA reads TGTGCCAGTAGTATAGGGGGACAGGTTTCCTACGAGCAGTACTTC.